This T cell receptor (beta chain) was identified in a study of CD8 T cells in Susac syndrome (dated by TCRdb to the late 2010s). As for the study more broadly: Of the Susac syndrome patients who were sequenced, more than five had clinically active disease and eight were in clinical remission. At blood withdrawal, Susac syndrome patients were either therapy-naive, taking corticosteroids (in some cases with IVIg as well), or taking IVIg alone. Repertoire sequencing was used to test whether CD8+ T cell activation and differentiation in Susac syndrome was antigen driven. The study compared CD8+ T cell repertoire clonality among around 11 healthy donors, approximately 14 Susac syndrome patients and approximately 16 multiple sclerosis patients.

Peripheral blood CD8+ and CD4+ T cells from healthy donors, Susac syndrome patients and multiple sclerosis patients were profiled by high-throughput TCR beta sequencing. The Susac syndrome patients fulfilled recently defined diagnostic criteria for definite or probable disease. CD8+ TEMRA cells were enriched by FACS, while bulk CD8+ and CD4+ T cells were purified by magnetic negative isolation. Blood was drawn into EDTA tubes, processed within 24 hours, and PBMCs were isolated by density gradient centrifugation. PBMCs intended for TCR sequencing were cryopreserved in liquid nitrogen and thawed later in a water bath at 37 degrees C. The sorted or isolated CD4+, CD8+ and CD8+ TEMRA cells reached a purity of at least 90%. RNA was extracted using the RNeasy kit, and roughly 0.45 to 1 microgram was reverse transcribed with random hexamers. The immunoSEQ multiplex PCR assay, which covers 54 Vbeta and 13 Jbeta segments, was used to amplify TCR beta CDR3 regions. PCR amplification bias was corrected using a synthetic template baseline for primer optimization and computational correction. Per the original workflow: Reads were assigned to V, D and J genes according to IMGT and analyzed in immunoSEQ Analyzer, with only productive sequences retained. Clonality was computed as one minus Shannon entropy normalized by log2 of the number of productive unique sequences. Public and private clones were assessed among the 100 most prevalent clones of each patient and control. Clones were defined as Susac-specific if absent from the healthy and MS cohorts, from around 1,100 published viral clones and from other ImmuneACCESS disease sequences. Using fastp trimming at Q25 and MiXCR clonotype assembly, TCRdb reanalyzed the public sequencing data and kept in-frame beta chains. Each entry is one CDR3 protein sequence, shown with its most common DNA and genes. V and J calls and clone size were set by TCRdb, not the authors. For this sample the table gives around 80,000 distinct CDR3 sequences, of which 80% to 95% were detected only once. The ten most abundant clones make up approximately 0.5% of the sample.

In regard to this clonotype: Its antigen remains unidentified. Qualities for individual bases were not recorded, and no much larger clone is one base off.

In the germline V gene, CDR1 corresponds to SGHDT and CDR2 to YYEEEE. The CDR3 covers 14 residues, taking in both the cysteine and the phenylalanine. Left in the record is the CDR3 DNA by itself, 42 bases read in frame from the first base. Trimming costs V 5 bases and J 2 bases, and their ends lie 14 bases apart. Results the study describes overall, beyond this receptor: Looking at Susac-specific public clones, the researchers identified some 15 in the total CD8+ repertoire and four or five in the CD8+ TEMRA repertoire. Susac syndrome CD8+ repertoires showed clonal expansion, highest in CD8+ TEMRA cells and greater in clinically active than remitting patients. The number of individuals in the TCR sequencing and HLA analysis was recognized as being relatively small.

Sequenced: CD8+ T cells from PBMCs. This receptor was identified in a human donor with Susac syndrome. The sequence links TRBV5-6 to TRBJ2-7; TRBD1 is a possible D gene, resting on 6 matching bases. The sequenced DNA is TGTGCCAGCAGGGGAATGGACAGACCCTACGAGCAGTACTTC. Its protein product is CASRGMDRPYEQYF.